The entry below describes one TCR beta chain. Its antigen remains unknown. This record comes from a study of T cell responses to AZD1222 COVID-19 vaccine. Measured with immunoSEQ multiplex PCR; TCRdb has only the in-frame clones, and not every one. The sample consists of 150,000 to 180,000 clones, about 87% of them appearing once. Overall study results and limits: Vaccine-associated CD4 TCRs spanned spike, dominant at 160-218 and 743-854. Unmutated variant regions are reportedly targeted by nearly half of spike-specific TCRs.

The clonotype comes from an adult in good health. Specimen: peripheral blood, collected on day 0 of AZD1222 vaccination.

CDR3 DNA: TGTGCCAGCAGCAACCGACAGAACAATCTTGAAAAACTGTTTTTT. As protein: CASSNRQNNLEKLFF. V usage is TRBV27 and J usage is TRBJ1-4; D may be TRBD1 (5 bases). Germline V lookup: CDR1 MNHEY, CDR2 SMNVEV (reference sequence). V was cut by 6 bases and J by 7 bases, with 18 bases left in between. The CDR3 consists of 15 residues.